Listed below are T cell receptor beta chains from one sample, sequenced in a study of early T cells in non-severe SARS-CoV-2 infection. TCRdb reprocessed the 5' RACE reads via MiXCR and lists one record per CDR3 protein. The sample has roughly 46,000 distinct CDR3 sequences, roughly 5.4% seen once. The sample was whole blood, taken at baseline. Source of these receptors: an adult who was a healthcare worker with PCR-confirmed SARS-CoV-2 infection or an uninfected control (not recorded which). The CDR3 runs from the conserved cysteine through the conserved F or W.

TRBV9	TRBJ1-1	17	CASSVGPGQPTNTEAFF
TRBV3-1	TRBJ2-2	18	CASSQGLAGGPNTGELFF
TRBV7-9	TRBJ1-1	20	CASSLSTGTFPRRVYTEAFF
TRBV4-1	TRBJ2-7	16	CASSQEGSGISYEQYF
TRBV2	TRBJ2-3	11	CASSIGDTQYF
TRBV12-3/TRBV12-4	TRBJ1-2	12	CASSGEVYGYTF
TRBV20-1	TRBJ1-5	15	CSARRGDREYAPQHF
TRBV9	TRBJ2-5	15	CASSGWGTGGETQYF
TRBV11-2	TRBJ2-7	15	CASSDRGQSSYEQYF
TRBV28	TRBJ1-5	17	CASSLHKTGLADQPQHF
TRBV7-9	TRBJ2-3	19	CASSSPTGTPFGGTDTQYF
TRBV12-3/TRBV12-4	TRBJ2-7	14	CASSVTGRGYEQYF
TRBV11-2	TRBJ1-2	13	CASSPDRNYGYTF
TRBV24-1	TRBJ2-3	15	CATSALTGGTDTQYF
TRBV24-1	TRBJ2-3	17	CATSEPSGQPTVDTQYF
TRBV20-1	TRBJ2-7	13	CSARLRDPYEQYF
TRBV5-1	TRBJ1-1	14	CASSASGGNTEAFF
TRBV24-1	TRBJ2-3	15	CATSDFVDGPDTQYF
TRBV7-8	TRBJ2-3	11	CASSPTDTQYF
TRBV29-1	TRBJ2-5	11	CSVGPDGTQYF
TRBV20-1	TRBJ1-2	11	CSASRGYGYTF
TRBV7-9	TRBJ2-3	14	CASSLGPRGDTQYF
TRBV30	TRBJ2-7	13	CAWTGTSHYEQYF
TRBV2	TRBJ2-4	13	CASSDYGPNIQYF
TRBV20-1	TRBJ2-3	13	CSARDPGTDTQYF
TRBV29-1	TRBJ2-5	14	CSVERRTSPETQYF
TRBV6-2/TRBV6-3	TRBJ1-2	16	CASSYPQSGVGYGYTF
TRBV29-1	TRBJ2-2	16	CSVVLAIAANTGELFF
TRBV11-3	TRBJ2-1	13	CASSLVGVTEQFF
TRBV10-1	TRBJ2-7	13	CASSLSGAHEQYF
TRBV30	TRBJ1-1	11	CAQTGFTEAFF
TRBV28	TRBJ1-1	15	CASSLFQGVDTEAFF
TRBV15	TRBJ1-1	14	CATSRDPVNTEAFF
TRBV18	TRBJ2-2	12	CASSADTVLLFF
TRBV2	TRBJ1-3	15	CASRTGVFSGNTIYF
TRBV12-3/TRBV12-4	TRBJ2-1	16	CASSSGDRSSYNEQFF
TRBV28	TRBJ2-7	12	CASSKDIYEQYF
TRBV19	TRBJ2-1	13	CASSIKINYEQFF
TRBV28	TRBJ1-1	12	CASGTGGTEAFF
TRBV7-8	TRBJ2-3	15	CASSLGAGRTDTQYF
TRBV7-2	TRBJ2-7	16	CASSPGIDSGRPEQYF
TRBV12-3/TRBV12-4	TRBJ1-1	15	CASRRGRQMNTEAFF
TRBV5-1	TRBJ1-2	13	CASSSEGSYGYTF
TRBV5-1	TRBJ1-3	15	CASSLTFSSGNTIYF
TRBV5-6	TRBJ2-1	15	CASSLDGTAYNEQFF
TRBV10-3	TRBJ2-2	15	CAISELIGNTGELFF
TRBV30	TRBJ1-1	13	CALIQKGNTEAFF
TRBV5-1	TRBJ2-7	15	CAIDLAGTEAYEQYF
TRBV7-6	TRBJ1-1	13	CASSRQRNTEAFF
TRBV3-1	TRBJ2-5	15	CASSPSGQFQETQYF
TRBV20-1	TRBJ2-7	14	CSARKSGTSYEQYF
TRBV28	TRBJ2-2	16	CASTFRGGTGTGELFF
TRBV28	TRBJ1-5	14	CASSFPLPDQPQHF
TRBV5-1	TRBJ1-1	14	CASSYGAFGTEAFF
TRBV27	TRBJ1-2	12	CASSGDGYGYTF
TRBV20-1	TRBJ2-5	15	CSAIGDGRGQETQYF
TRBV28	TRBJ2-7	12	CASSPSLGEQYF
TRBV6-5	TRBJ1-5	17	CASSPRPTAYVDQPQHF
TRBV20-1	TRBJ2-1	14	CSAPGDPFPNEQFF